The text below deals with one T cell receptor beta chain. This sample was taken from a study of blood T cell repertoires in COVID-19. About the research overall: Italy, Spain and the United States were the sources of the convalescent and acute COVID-19 samples. PBMCs, B-cell-depleted T cells, or T cells provided the cDNA or gDNA that made up the material.

V was clipped by 6 bases and J by 13 bases; unmatched bases: 14. The germline CDR1 and CDR2 sequences are LGHDT and YNNKEL (reference sequence). This CDR3 has 14 amino acids. Original handling: Amplification from reference gene primers served as the basis for estimated nucleated cell counts. Assay used: immunoSEQ multiplex PCR; TCRdb lists only in-frame clones, some missing. The D gene and trimming were derived from the DNA, and the V and J assignments and clone size from that table. This table has roughly 100,000 clones, 75% to 90% appearing once. This sequence originates from a man aged 50 to 59 with acute or convalescent COVID-19. The genes are TRBV3-1 (or the pseudogene TRBV3-2) and TRBJ2-3; 9 bases are shared with TRBD2. Specimen: peripheral blood. CDR3 in amino acids: CASSPTFSGSEKYF. CDR3 bases: TGTGCCAGCAGTCCTACTTTTAGCGGGAGTGAGAAGTATTTT.